The 15 T cell receptor beta chains below all came from one sample that was sequenced in a study of blood T cell repertoires in COVID-19. Profiling relied on immunoSEQ multiplex PCR, and the TCRdb table lists in-frame clones only, not all of them. The table shows 250,000 or so clones, with 86% occurring only once. Sequencing was performed on PBMCs or T cells enriched from blood (not recorded which). All receptors derive from a woman aged 50 to 60 who had recovered from COVID-19.

This clone has a handful of counts. The rearrangement uses TRBV5-1 and TRBJ1-5; TRBD1 matches at 7 bases. Losses at the gene ends were 6 bases for V and 0 bases for J; bases not matched to a gene: 9. CDR1 and CDR2 (germline): SGHRS, YFSETQ. The CDR3 covers 16 residues. In DNA, the CDR3 is TGCGCCAGCAAACGGGACAGTCCTTATAGCAATCAGCCCCAGCATTTT. It codes for CASKRDSPYSNQPQHF.

The chain has TRBV18 and TRBJ1-2; TRBD1 might be the D (5 bases). Trimming stripped 0 bases from V and 0 bases from J, with 8 bases between. The CDR3 is 15 amino acids. In germline, CDR1 is KGHSH, CDR2 LQKENI. Here the CDR3 reads CASSPPEGPNYGYTF. The CDR3 nucleotides are TGTGCCAGCTCACCACCGGAGGGGCCTAACTATGGCTACACCTTC.

The rearrangement links TRBV30 to TRBJ2-1, with D maybe TRBD1 (5 bases). V was clipped by 0 bases and J by 9 bases, with 9 bases between them. The CDR3 runs 12 residues. Germline lookup yields CDR1 GTSNPN and CDR2 SVGIG (reference sequence). The CDR3 region has the DNA TGTGCCTGGAGTGTCAGGGTTGGTGAGCAGTTCTTC. Translating it yields CAWSVRVGEQFF. The full variable domain, in which reference TRBV30 and TRBJ2-1 provide the parts outside the CDR3, is SQTIHQWPATLVQPVGSPLSLECTVEGTSNPNLYWYRQAAGRGLQLLFYSVGIGQISSEVPQNLSASRPQDRQFILSSKKLLLSDSGFYLCAWSVRVGEQFFGPGTRLTVL.

The V gene is TRBV7-2, the J gene TRBJ1-2, with TRBD1 as a possible D gene (6 bases). This CDR3 comprises 14 residues. CDR1 SGHTA and CDR2 FQGNSA come from the germline V gene. Trimming pared 4 bases from V and 4 bases from J, leaving 13 bases between. The CDR3 loop reads CASSSDRRFYGYTF. CDR3 coding DNA: TGTGCCAGCAGCTCCGACAGGCGATTCTATGGCTACACCTTC.

The chain combines TRBV7-9 with TRBJ2-5; D is perhaps TRBD2 (7 bases). In germline, CDR1 is SEHNR, CDR2 FQNEAQ (reference sequence). Trimming removed 5 bases at V and 5 bases at J, with 18 bases between. The CDR3 is 15 residues long. The CDR3 loop reads CASSPPGGLWETQYF. The CDR3 bases are TGTGCCAGCAGCCCCCCGGGGGGCCTATGGGAGACCCAGTACTTC.

This clone was seen a few times. The chain joins TRBV7-3 to TRBJ2-7, with D possibly being TRBD2 (6 bases). Trimming stripped 2 bases from V and 1 base from J, with 12 bases between. CDR3 size: 15 residues. The V gene's germline CDR1 is SGHTA and CDR2 FQGTGA. CDR3 sequence: CASSLLAEISYEQYF. Here the CDR3 DNA reads TGTGCCAGCAGCTTATTAGCGGAGATTTCCTACGAGCAGTACTTC.

The chain employs TRBV14 and TRBJ1-4; TRBD1 matches at 7 bases. Germline CDR1 is SGHDN and CDR2 is FVKESK. V shed 3 bases and J 0 bases; nucleotides not matched to a gene: 1. The CDR3 runs to 15 residues. The CDR3 reads CASSHDRATNEKLFF. The CDR3 bases are TGTGCCAGCAGCCATGACAGGGCAACTAATGAAAAACTGTTTTTT.

The gene calls are TRBV25-1 and TRBJ1-2, with D possibly matching TRBD1 (5 bases). The CDR3 has 14 amino acids. The germline CDR1 and CDR2 sequences are MGHDK and SYGVNS. The V and J ends lost 6 bases and 2 bases respectively, with 13 bases between them. The CDR3 sequence: CASRGGKLNYGYTF. CDR3 DNA: TGTGCCAGCAGGGGGGGAAAATTGAACTATGGCTACACCTTC.

The chain is built from TRBV3-1 (or the pseudogene TRBV3-2) and TRBJ1-4; TRBD1 matches at 8 bases. This CDR3 region has 13 residues. Germline CDR1 is LGHDT and CDR2 is YNNKEL (reference sequence). The V segment lost 6 bases and the J segment 11 bases; nucleotides outside the gene matches: 8. Written as DNA, the CDR3 is TGTGCCAGCAGGACTAACCAGGGGGCGAAACTGTTTTTT. This translates into CASRTNQGAKLFF.

V usage is TRBV5-1 and J usage is TRBJ2-2; 13 bases match TRBD2. CDR1 is SGHRS, CDR2 YFSETQ, per germline. Trimming removed 1 base from V and 4 bases from J; junction bases left unmatched: 1. The CDR3 has 16 residues. The CDR3 loop reads CASSLTSGRATGELFF. Here the CDR3 DNA reads TGCGCCAGCAGCTTGACTAGCGGGAGGGCCACCGGGGAGCTGTTTTTT.

This clone is a singleton in its sample. The genes are TRBV2 and TRBJ2-7; D call uncertain. Trimming shortened V by 7 bases and J by 7 bases, and 23 bases separated the two germline ends. This CDR3 is built from 15 residues. Germline V gene lookup returns CDR1 SNHLY and CDR2 FYNNEI. CDR3 sequence reads: CASIRGSQIPREQYF. The CDR3 nucleotides are TGTGCCAGCATCCGAGGTTCCCAAATTCCGCGAGAGCAGTACTTC.

V usage is TRBV9 and J usage is TRBJ2-7; tentatively, D is TRBD2 (6 bases). CDR1 SGDLS and CDR2 YYNGEE come from the germline V gene. The CDR3 consists of 15 residues. The V end lost 6 bases, the J end lost 4 bases, and 20 bases lay between the germline ends. CDR3 in amino acids: CASTPGGDSAYEQYF. CDR3 bases: TGTGCCAGCACCCCAGGTGGGGACTCTGCATACGAGCAGTACTTC.

V gene TRBV28 combines with J gene TRBJ1-1; D is ambiguous. Between the trimmed V and J ends, which lost 5 bases and 2 bases, there was a span of 15 bases. The CDR3 contains 15 residues. Germline V gene lookup returns CDR1 MDHEN and CDR2 SYDVKM. CDR3 nucleotides: TGTGCCAGCAGTCCCGGAATCCGGGTTAACACTGAAGCTTTCTTT. Amino acid sequence: CASSPGIRVNTEAFF.

The CDR3, as DNA: TGTGCCAGCAGTTCCCTCCAAATCCGGGCCAGGGAAAATCAGCCCCAGCATTTT. This translates into CASSSLQIRARENQPQHF. The chain uses TRBV27 and TRBJ1-5; maybe TRBD1 (5 bases). Germline assignment: CDR1 MNHEY and CDR2 SMNVEV (reference sequence). The CDR3 has 18 amino acids. Between the trimmed V and J ends, which lost 4 bases and 4 bases, there was a span of 23 bases.

The V gene is TRBV5-1, the J gene TRBJ2-1, with 8 positions matching TRBD1. V gave up 2 bases and J gave up 12 bases; unmatched junction bases: 10. The length of the CDR3 is 14 residues. Per germline, CDR1 SGHRS and CDR2 YFSETQ. CDR3 sequence (DNA): TGCGCCAGCAGCTTCGCGGACAGGGCGTTTGGGCAGTTCTTC. This codes for CASSFADRAFGQFF. Combining the CDR3 with reference TRBV5-1 and TRBJ2-1 gives the whole variable domain KAGVTQTPRYLIKTRGQQVTLSCSPISGHRSVSWYQQTPGQGLQFLFEYFSETQRNKGNFPGRFSGRQFSNSRSEMNVSTLELGDSALYLCASSFADRAFGQFFGPGTRLTVL.